Below, 2 T cell receptor beta chains from the same sample are listed, as sequenced in a study of T cells in Graves' hyperthyroidism and ophthalmopathy. Amplification of TCR beta CDR3 regions used RNA as the template. HTBI primers were used for first-round RT-PCR of the TCR CDR3. TCRdb re-called the multiplex PCR reads with MiXCR, one entry per CDR3 protein. The sample contains 400,000 to 450,000 distinct CDR3 sequences, approximately 15% of which appear only once. The sequencing input was blood. Every receptor here comes from a man in his late teens or twenties with Graves' ophthalmopathy.

There are many counts of this clonotype. V and J are TRBV7-9 and TRBJ2-5, with D maybe TRBD2 (5 bases). This CDR3 region has 12 residues. Germline CDR1 reads SEHNR; CDR2 reads FQNEAQ (reference sequence). The germline V and J ends were trimmed by 3 bases and 3 bases, with 5 bases remaining between them. The CDR3 region has the DNA TGTGCCAGCAGCTTCGGGGAAGAGACCCAGTACTTC. Its translation: CASSFGEETQYF.

This clonotype was observed many times. The J gene is TRBJ2-2, the V gene TRBV29-1; 12 nucleotides align to TRBD2. From germline, CDR1 is SQVTM and CDR2 ANQGSEA. This CDR3 contains 14 residues. The V and J ends lost 6 bases and 4 bases, in that order; junction bases with no gene match: 3. The CDR3 region is CSVATSGSTGELFF. CDR3 nucleotides: TGCAGCGTGGCGACTAGCGGGAGCACCGGGGAGCTGTTTTTT.